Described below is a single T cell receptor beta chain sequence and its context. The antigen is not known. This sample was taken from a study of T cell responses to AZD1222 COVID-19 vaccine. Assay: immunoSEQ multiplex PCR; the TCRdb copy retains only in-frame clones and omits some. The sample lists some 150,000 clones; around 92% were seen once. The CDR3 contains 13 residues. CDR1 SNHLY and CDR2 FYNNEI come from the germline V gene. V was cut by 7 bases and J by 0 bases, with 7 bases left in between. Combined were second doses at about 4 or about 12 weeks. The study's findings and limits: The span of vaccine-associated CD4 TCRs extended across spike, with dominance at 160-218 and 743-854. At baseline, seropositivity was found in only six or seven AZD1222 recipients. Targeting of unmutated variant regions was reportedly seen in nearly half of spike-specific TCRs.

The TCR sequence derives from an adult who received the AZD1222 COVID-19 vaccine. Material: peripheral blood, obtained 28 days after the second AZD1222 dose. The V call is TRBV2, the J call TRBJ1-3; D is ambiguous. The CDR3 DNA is TGTGCCAGCATAAGGAACTCTGGAAACACCATATATTTT. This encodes CASIRNSGNTIYF. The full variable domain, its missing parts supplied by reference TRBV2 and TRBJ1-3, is EPEVTQTPSHQVTQMGQEVILRCVPISNHLYFYWYRQILGQKVEFLVSFYNNEISEKSEIFDDQFSVERPDGSNFTLKIRSTKLEDSAMYFCASIRNSGNTIYFGEGSWLTVV.